The present entry profiles one T cell receptor beta chain with its context. Its antigen is as yet unknown. This record belongs to a study of identical twins. Template switching added a universal primer binding site, and final cDNA carried unique molecular identifiers. TCRdb analysed the 5' RACE reads with MiXCR anew, one entry per CDR3 protein. The sample has around 960,000 distinct CDR3 sequences, more than 9% seen once. This CDR3 has 13 residues. The germline gives CDR1 MNHEY, CDR2 SVGEGT. V shed 8 bases and J shed 3 bases, with 13 bases lying between them. The study, taken as a whole, reports: Clonotypes of the beta chain that were abundant in cord blood carried fewer insertions (memory repertoires showed none). Zero-insertion analyses might be partly confounded by invariant T cells like MAIT and iNKT.

This same sample was also taken into another study, of yellow fever vaccine responses in identical twins. In that study: Twins' T cell vaccine responses reportedly looked partly convergent, partly personalized.

What was sequenced was PBMCs. The receptor comes from a woman younger than 30 in good health. V and J are TRBV6-2 or TRBV6-3 and TRBJ2-5; D gene ambiguous. CDR3: CASRHVVEETQYF. CDR3 sequence (DNA): TGTGCCAGCCGACATGTGGTGGAAGAGACCCAGTACTTC.